This TCR beta chain came from a study of glioma-infiltrating T cells. Overall study findings and caveats: Non-neoplastic patients had below-expected tissue-blood divergence, while all gliomas exceeded expectation. Only very few CDR3 sequences appeared in both tissue and blood.

There are many counts of this clonotype. Antigen unknown. CDR1 and CDR2 (germline): LGHNA, YNFKEQ. With 4 bases removed from V and 0 bases from J, the gap between germline ends came to 15 bases. The CDR3 loop spans 16 amino acids. TCR alpha and beta CDR3 regions were amplified from RNA using iRepertoire nested multiplex PCR. For one-step reverse transcription and amplification, roughly 95-400 ng of tissue mRNA or PBMC total RNA was used. TCRdb analysed the multiplex PCR reads with MiXCR anew, one entry per CDR3 protein. The table lists 150,000 to 200,000 distinct CDR3 sequences, approximately 30% of them singletons.

The TCR was taken from a human donor with low-grade glioma or glioblastoma, undergoing nonglioma brain surgery, or in good health (not recorded which). This chain connects TRBV4-2 to TRBJ1-1; D is undetermined. Material for sequencing was glioma tissue, nonneoplastic brain tissue, or PBMCs (not recorded which). The CDR3 reads CASSPLSGPVNTEAFF. CDR3 sequence (DNA): TGTGCCAGCAGCCCCTTATCAGGACCGGTGAACACTGAAGCTTTCTTT.